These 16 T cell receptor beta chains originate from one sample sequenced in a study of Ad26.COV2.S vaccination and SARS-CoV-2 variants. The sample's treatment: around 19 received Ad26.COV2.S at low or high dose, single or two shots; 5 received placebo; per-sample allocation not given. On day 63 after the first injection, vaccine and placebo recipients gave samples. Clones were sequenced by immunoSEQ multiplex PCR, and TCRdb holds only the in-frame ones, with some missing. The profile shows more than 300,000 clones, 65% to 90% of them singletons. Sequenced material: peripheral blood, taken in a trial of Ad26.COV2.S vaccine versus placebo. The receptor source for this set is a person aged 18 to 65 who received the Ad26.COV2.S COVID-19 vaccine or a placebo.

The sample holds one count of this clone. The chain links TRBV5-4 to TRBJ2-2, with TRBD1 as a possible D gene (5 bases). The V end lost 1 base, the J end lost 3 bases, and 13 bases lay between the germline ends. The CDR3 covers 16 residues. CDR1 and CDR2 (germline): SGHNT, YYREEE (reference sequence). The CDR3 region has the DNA TGTGCCAGCAGCTTGCGCCCGACAGACTACACCGGGGAGCTGTTTTTT. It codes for CASSLRPTDYTGELFF.

CDR3: CASSQGLQTGGGETQYF. The CDR3 nucleotides are TGTGCCAGCAGCCAAGGACTACAGACAGGGGGCGGGGAGACCCAGTACTTC. The genes are TRBV4-2 and TRBJ2-5, with 10 bases fitting TRBD1. The CDR3 is 17 amino acids. Germline V gives CDR1 LGHNA, CDR2 YNFKEQ. The J segment lost 5 bases and the V segment lost 1 base, leaving 10 bases of the junction unmatched.

The CDR3 is CASSTTGQSNEKLFF. The DNA of the CDR3 is TGTGCCAGCAGCACCACAGGGCAGTCTAATGAAAAACTGTTTTTT. The J gene is TRBJ1-4, the V gene TRBV28; a possible D gene is TRBD1 (6 bases). The CDR3 sequence is 15 residues long. CDR1 and CDR2 from the germline V gene are MDHEN and SYDVKM. Trimming took 6 bases from V and 3 from J, leaving 14 bases between them.

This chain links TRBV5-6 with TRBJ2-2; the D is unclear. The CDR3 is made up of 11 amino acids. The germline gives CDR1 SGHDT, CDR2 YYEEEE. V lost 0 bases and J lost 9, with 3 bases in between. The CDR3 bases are TGTGCCAGCAGCTTGGGCCGGGAGCTGTTTTTT. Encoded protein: CASSLGRELFF.

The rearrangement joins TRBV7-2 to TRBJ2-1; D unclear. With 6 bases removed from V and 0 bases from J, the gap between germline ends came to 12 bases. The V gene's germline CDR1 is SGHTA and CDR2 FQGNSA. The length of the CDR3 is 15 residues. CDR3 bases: TGTGCCAGCAGTTGGGGTGGTAGCTCCTACAATGAGCAGTTCTTC. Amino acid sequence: CASSWGGSSYNEQFF.

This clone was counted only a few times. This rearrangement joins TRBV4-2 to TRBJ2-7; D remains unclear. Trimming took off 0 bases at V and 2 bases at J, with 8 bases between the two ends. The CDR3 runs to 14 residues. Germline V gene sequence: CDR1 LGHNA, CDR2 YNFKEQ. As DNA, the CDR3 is TGTGCCAGCAGCCAAGATTTGATAGCCTACGAGCAGTACTTC. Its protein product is CASSQDLIAYEQYF.

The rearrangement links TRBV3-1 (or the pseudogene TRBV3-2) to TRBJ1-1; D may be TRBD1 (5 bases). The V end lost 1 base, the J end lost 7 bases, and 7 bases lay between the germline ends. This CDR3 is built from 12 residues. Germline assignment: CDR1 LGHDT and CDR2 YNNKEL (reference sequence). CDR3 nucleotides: TGTGCCAGCAGCCAAGTCGGGGGTGAAGCTTTCTTT. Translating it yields CASSQVGGEAFF.

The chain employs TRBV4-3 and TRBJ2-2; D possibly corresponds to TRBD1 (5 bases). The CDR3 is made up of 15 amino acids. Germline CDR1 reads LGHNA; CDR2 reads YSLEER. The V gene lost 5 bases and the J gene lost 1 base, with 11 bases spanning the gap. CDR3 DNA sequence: TGCGCCAGCAGCGCCCGGACACTGAACACCGGGGAGCTGTTTTTT. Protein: CASSARTLNTGELFF.

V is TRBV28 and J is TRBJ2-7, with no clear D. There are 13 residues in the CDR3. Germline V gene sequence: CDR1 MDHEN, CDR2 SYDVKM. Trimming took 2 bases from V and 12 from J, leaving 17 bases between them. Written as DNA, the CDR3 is TGTGCCAGCAGTTTACCTAATGCCGGGCCTCCGTACTTC. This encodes CASSLPNAGPPYF.

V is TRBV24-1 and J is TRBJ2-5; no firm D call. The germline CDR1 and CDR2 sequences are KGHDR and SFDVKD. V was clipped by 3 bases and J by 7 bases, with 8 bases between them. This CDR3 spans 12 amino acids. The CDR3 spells CATSDPVGTQYF. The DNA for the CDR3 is TGTGCCACCAGTGATCCGGTCGGGACCCAGTACTTC.

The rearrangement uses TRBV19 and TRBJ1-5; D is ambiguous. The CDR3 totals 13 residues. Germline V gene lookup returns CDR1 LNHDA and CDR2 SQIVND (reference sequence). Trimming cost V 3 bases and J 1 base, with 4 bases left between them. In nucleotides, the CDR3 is TGTGCCAGTAGTATCGAGAGCAATCAGCCCCAGCATTTT. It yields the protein CASSIESNQPQHF. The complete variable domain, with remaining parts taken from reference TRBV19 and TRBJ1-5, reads DGGITQSPKYLFRKEGQNVTLSCEQNLNHDAMYWYRQDPGQGLRLIYYSQIVNDFQKGDIAEGYSVSREKKESFPLTVTSAQKNPTAFYLCASSIESNQPQHFGDGTRLSIL.

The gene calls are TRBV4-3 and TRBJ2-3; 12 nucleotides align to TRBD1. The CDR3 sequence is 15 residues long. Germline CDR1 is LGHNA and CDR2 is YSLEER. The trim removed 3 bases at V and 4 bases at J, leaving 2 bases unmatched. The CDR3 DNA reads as TGCGCCAGCAGCCAGGGGACAGGGGGCCCAGATACGCAGTATTTT. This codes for CASSQGTGGPDTQYF.

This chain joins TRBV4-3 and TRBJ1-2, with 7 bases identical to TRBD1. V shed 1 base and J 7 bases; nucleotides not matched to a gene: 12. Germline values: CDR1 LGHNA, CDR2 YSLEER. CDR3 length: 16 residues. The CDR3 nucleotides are TGCGCCAGCAGCCAAGGCCCTTCGGGGACAGTAACTGGCTACACCTTC. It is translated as CASSQGPSGTVTGYTF.

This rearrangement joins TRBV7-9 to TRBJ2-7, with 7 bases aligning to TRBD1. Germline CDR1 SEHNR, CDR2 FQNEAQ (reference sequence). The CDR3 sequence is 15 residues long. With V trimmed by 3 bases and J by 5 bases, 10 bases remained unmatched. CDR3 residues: CASSLQTGWGNEQYF. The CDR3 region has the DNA TGTGCCAGCAGCTTGCAGACAGGGTGGGGGAACGAGCAGTACTTC.

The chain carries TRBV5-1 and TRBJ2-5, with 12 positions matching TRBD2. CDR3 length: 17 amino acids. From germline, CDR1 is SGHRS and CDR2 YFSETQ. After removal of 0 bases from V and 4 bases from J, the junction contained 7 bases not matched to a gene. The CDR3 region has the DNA TGCGCCAGCAGCTTGGAAGAGACTAGCGGGGGAGGAGAGACCCAGTACTTC. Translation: CASSLEETSGGGETQYF.

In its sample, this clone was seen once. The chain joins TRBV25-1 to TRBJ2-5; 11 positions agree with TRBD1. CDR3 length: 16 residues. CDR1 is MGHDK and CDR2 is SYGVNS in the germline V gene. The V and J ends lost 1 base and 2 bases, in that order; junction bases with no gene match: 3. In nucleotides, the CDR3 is TGTGCCAGCAGTGAATTGGACAGGGGGCAACAAGAGACCCAGTACTTC. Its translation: CASSELDRGQQETQYF.